Below, 26 T cell receptor beta chains from the same sample are listed, as sequenced in a study of T cells in tuberculosis. The assay was immunoSEQ multiplex PCR, and TCRdb's table has in-frame clones only and misses some. The sample records approximately 30,000 clones, 97% being singletons. Sequencing was done on a sample of PBMCs. These receptors came from a donor aged 10 to 29 with latent tuberculosis or without tuberculosis infection.

This clone was observed once. The rearrangement uses TRBV7-8 and TRBJ1-5; 8 bases agree with TRBD1. In germline, CDR1 is SGHVS, CDR2 FQNEAQ. The ends lost 0 bases at V and 0 bases at J; junction bases unmatched: 16. This CDR3 is built from 21 residues. DNA for the CDR3: TGTGCCAGCAGCTTAGCGCCAGACAGGGGAATACGTTCTTATAGCAATCAGCCCCAGCATTTT. It is translated as CASSLAPDRGIRSYSNQPQHF.

This clone was picked up one time. The V and J genes are TRBV5-1 and TRBJ2-7; TRBD2 matches at 10 bases. V lost 4 bases to trimming and J lost 1 base; unmatched junction nucleotides: 5. Germline CDR1 SGHRS, CDR2 YFSETQ. This CDR3 has 15 residues. Written as DNA, the CDR3 is TGCGCCAGCAGCCCGGAGCGGGGGGGATCCTACGAGCAGTACTTC. This gives the protein CASSPERGGSYEQYF.

V usage is TRBV9 and J usage is TRBJ2-1; 10 bases agree with TRBD1. Germline lookup yields CDR1 SGDLS and CDR2 YYNGEE. The ends lost 2 bases at V and 7 bases at J; junction bases unmatched: 6. The CDR3 loop spans 15 amino acids. The CDR3, as DNA: TGTGCCAGCAGCGTCGGACAGGGGGTTTCGAATGAGCAGTTCTTC. Translated, it gives CASSVGQGVSNEQFF.

The chain recombines TRBV7-8 with TRBJ1-1; possible D gene TRBD1, 5 bases. Germline V lookup: CDR1 SGHVS, CDR2 FQNEAQ. The CDR3 runs to 14 residues. V lost 0 bases and J 10 bases, leaving 15 bases between the germline ends. The CDR3 is CASSLALWGGRAFF. The CDR3 DNA follows: TGTGCCAGCAGCTTAGCCCTGTGGGGGGGGAGAGCTTTCTTT.

This clone appeared once. This chain uses TRBV28 with TRBJ2-7, with D perhaps matching TRBD1 (6 bases). Germline CDR1 is MDHEN and CDR2 is SYDVKM. The CDR3 has 15 amino acids. With 3 bases removed from V and 3 bases from J, the gap between germline ends came to 15 bases. The CDR3: CASSFTGPRVYEQYF. The CDR3 bases are TGTGCCAGCAGTTTTACAGGGCCTCGGGTCTACGAGCAGTACTTC.

This sequence joins TRBV28 and TRBJ1-2, with D maybe TRBD1 (6 bases). The CDR3 runs 17 residues. Germline V lookup: CDR1 MDHEN, CDR2 SYDVKM. The germline V and J ends were trimmed by 6 bases and 3 bases, with 23 bases remaining between them. CDR3 nucleotides: TGTGCCAGCAGCCCTTCCCTGGGCAGGGGTAGTGACTATGGCTACACCTTC. As protein: CASSPSLGRGSDYGYTF.

The rearrangement links TRBV5-1 to TRBJ2-1; TRBD1 matches 10 bases. Per the germline V gene, CDR1 is SGHRS and CDR2 is YFSETQ. The length of the CDR3 is 16 residues. V shed 0 bases, J shed 4 bases, and the junction held 4 bases outside the gene matches. The CDR3 nucleotides are TGCGCCAGCAGCTTGGGTGGGACAGGGGATTACAATGAGCAGTTCTTC. Translation gives CASSLGGTGDYNEQFF. The full variable domain, in which reference TRBV5-1 and TRBJ2-1 provide the parts outside the CDR3, is KAGVTQTPRYLIKTRGQQVTLSCSPISGHRSVSWYQQTPGQGLQFLFEYFSETQRNKGNFPGRFSGRQFSNSRSEMNVSTLELGDSALYLCASSLGGTGDYNEQFFGPGTRLTVL.

The V gene is TRBV21-1, the J gene TRBJ2-4; the table's TRBD2 call for D was not verified on the DNA. TRBV21-1 is labeled a pseudogene. The CDR3 runs to 14 residues. The CDR3 coding sequence is TGTGCCAGCAGCAAAGAGGCGAGGAGAAACATTCAGTACTTC. This translates into CASSKEARRNIQYF.

The chain recombines TRBV7-8 with TRBJ2-1; 12 bases are shared with TRBD2. The V segment lost 0 bases and the J segment 8 bases; nucleotides outside the gene matches: 17. The CDR3 contains 20 residues. Germline V gene data show CDR1 as SGHVS and CDR2 as FQNEAQ. The CDR3 sequence: CASSLAGLAGHTRPVDEQFF. The CDR3, as DNA: TGTGCCAGCAGCTTAGCCGGACTAGCGGGACATACTAGGCCAGTAGATGAGCAGTTCTTC. Variable domain in full (rest from reference TRBV7-8 and TRBJ2-1): GAGVSQSPRYKVAKRGQDVALRCDPISGHVSLFWYQQALGQGPEFLTYFQNEAQLDKSGLPSDRFFAERPEGSVSTLKIQRTQQEDSAVYLCASSLAGLAGHTRPVDEQFFGPGTRLTVL.

Remarks on this clone: At one of its ends the junction is not consistent with the germline gene, which may arise from a read error. V gene TRBV5-4 combines with J gene TRBJ1-1; perhaps TRBD1 as D (6 bases). The CDR3 is 12 residues long. Germline assignment: CDR1 SGHNT and CDR2 YYREEE (reference sequence). CDR3 DNA: TGTGCCAGTAGCTTGGACAGTGCTGAAGCTTTCTTT. It is translated as CASSLDSAEAFF.

This clone was picked up one time. This chain links TRBV10-3 with TRBJ1-2; D gene unclear. The V end was cut by 4 bases, the J end by 3 bases, with 9 bases between. CDR1 is ENHRY and CDR2 is SYGVKD in the germline V gene. The CDR3 runs 13 residues. CDR3 DNA sequence: TGTGCCATCAGTGGGCAGGTGGACTATGGCTACACCTTC. It codes for CAISGQVDYGYTF.

The count of this clone is one. This rearrangement joins TRBV2 to TRBJ1-5, with D tentatively TRBD1 (5 bases). Trimming took off 2 bases at V and 1 base at J, with 9 bases between the two ends. Looked up from germline, CDR1 is SNHLY and CDR2 is FYNNEI. The CDR3 has 15 residues. The DNA of the CDR3 is TGTGCCAGCAGTGAAAAGGGGTCGAGCAATCAGCCCCAGCATTTT. Its protein is CASSEKGSSNQPQHF.

The chain links TRBV2 to TRBJ1-5, with a tentative D call TRBD1 (5 bases). The CDR3 spans 16 residues. The germline V gene encodes CDR1 SNHLY and CDR2 FYNNEI. Trimming removed 3 bases from V and 1 base from J, with 13 bases in between. The CDR3 protein is CASSEWGGLSNQPQHF. The CDR3 DNA reads as TGTGCCAGCAGTGAGTGGGGGGGTCTGAGCAATCAGCCCCAGCATTTT.

The CDR3 spells CASAGRSGGVNEQFF. The CDR3 DNA reads TGTGCCAGCGCAGGGAGGAGCGGGGGGGTAAATGAGCAGTTCTTC. The V gene is TRBV2, the J gene TRBJ2-1; 10 nucleotides align to TRBD2. Germline V gene sequence: CDR1 SNHLY, CDR2 FYNNEI. This CDR3 has 15 amino acids. The J segment lost 7 bases and the V segment lost 8 bases, leaving 11 bases of the junction unmatched.

The chain links TRBV19 to TRBJ1-2; D unclear. V was clipped by 6 bases and J by 8 bases, with 19 bases between them. In germline, CDR1 is LNHDA, CDR2 SQIVND (reference sequence). The CDR3 contains 14 residues. In DNA form, the CDR3 reads TGTGCCAGTAGCCCGAGGGCGCAATATCGGGGCTACACCTTC. Encoded protein: CASSPRAQYRGYTF.

The chain uses TRBV5-1 and TRBJ2-6; D remains ambiguous. The CDR3 is 15 amino acids. CDR1 and CDR2 from the germline V gene are SGHRS and YFSETQ. V lost 0 bases and J lost 1, with 5 bases in between. CDR3 bases: TGCGCCAGCAGCTTGGTCATTTCTGGGGCCAACGTCCTGACTTTC. The encoded protein is CASSLVISGANVLTF.

V is TRBV19 and J is TRBJ2-5, with 7 bases lining up with TRBD2. CDR1 is LNHDA and CDR2 is SQIVND in the germline V gene (reference sequence). The CDR3 contains 14 residues. V shed 1 base, J shed 1 base, and the junction held 0 bases outside the gene matches. The CDR3 reads CASSIGGGQETQYF. The CDR3 bases are TGTGCCAGTAGTATAGGGGGGGGCCAAGAGACCCAGTACTTC.

The chain employs TRBV18 and TRBJ2-3; D unresolved. V was clipped by 3 bases and J by 2 bases, with 6 bases between them. The CDR3 contains 13 residues. The V gene's germline CDR1 is KGHSH and CDR2 LQKENI. The CDR3 spells CASSPGLTDTQYF. Written as DNA, the CDR3 is TGTGCCAGCTCACCGGGCCTCACAGATACGCAGTATTTT.

J is TRBJ2-7 and V is TRBV15, with 7 bases identical to TRBD1. This CDR3 has 12 amino acids. The germline V gene has CDR1 LNHNV and CDR2 YYDKDF (reference sequence). V gave up 8 bases and J gave up 7 bases; unmatched junction bases: 8. The CDR3 DNA reads as TGTGCCACCTCCTTCGCAGGGGGAGAGCAGTACTTC. It specifies CATSFAGGEQYF.

This clone was observed a few times. At one of its ends the junction is not consistent with the germline gene, which may arise from a read error. The chain is built from TRBV2 and TRBJ1-2, with D perhaps TRBD1 (6 bases). This CDR3 region has 16 residues. Germline V gives CDR1 SNHLY, CDR2 FYNNEI. As DNA, the CDR3 is TGTGCCAGCAGCGAAGCCGGGACAAACCACCTTTATGGCTACACCTTC. It yields the protein CASSEAGTNHLYGYTF.

The gene calls are TRBV2 and TRBJ1-2, with 7 bases identical to TRBD1. The CDR3 extends over 13 amino acids. Germline V CDR1 and CDR2: SNHLY, FYNNEI. The J segment lost 2 bases and the V segment lost 7 bases, leaving 4 bases of the junction unmatched. The CDR3: CASTPGGNYGYTF. CDR3 in DNA: TGTGCCAGCACCCCAGGGGGGAACTATGGCTACACCTTC.

This rearrangement joins TRBV19 to TRBJ2-1; TRBD1 matches 8 bases. V lost 4 bases and J lost 5; bases outside the gene matches: 7. Germline CDR1 is LNHDA and CDR2 is SQIVND (reference sequence). This CDR3 is 15 amino acids long. In DNA, the CDR3 is TGTGCCAGTAGTAAGAGGACAGGGTATAACAATGAGCAGTTCTTC. Its protein product is CASSKRTGYNNEQFF.

The chain employs TRBV27 and TRBJ1-2, with D tentatively TRBD1 (5 bases). V was clipped by 1 base and J by 1 base, with 16 bases between them. The germline V gene has CDR1 MNHEY and CDR2 SMNVEV (reference sequence). The CDR3 spans 17 residues. CDR3: CASSLWGPRPFNYGYTF. The DNA of the CDR3 is TGTGCCAGCAGTTTATGGGGCCCGAGACCATTTAACTATGGCTACACCTTC.

The chain has TRBV28 and TRBJ2-1; tentative D call: TRBD2 (5 bases). Germline V gene sequence: CDR1 MDHEN, CDR2 SYDVKM. The ends were cut back, 2 bases at V and 6 bases at J, with 17 bases in the middle. CDR3 length equals 16 residues. CDR3 protein: CASSLEQPGIRNEQFF. In DNA, the CDR3 is TGTGCCAGCAGTTTAGAGCAGCCCGGGATTCGCAATGAGCAGTTCTTC.

J is TRBJ1-2 and V is TRBV5-5; 8 nucleotides match TRBD1. Germline V lookup: CDR1 SGHKS, CDR2 YYEKEE (reference sequence). The CDR3 is 14 residues long. The ends lost 2 bases at V and 2 bases at J; junction bases unmatched: 2. As DNA, the CDR3 is TGTGCCAGCAGCTTCCGACAGGGGAACTATGGCTACACCTTC. Translated: CASSFRQGNYGYTF. Supplemented by reference TRBV5-5 and TRBJ1-2, the full variable domain reads DAGVTQSPTHLIKTRGQQVTLRCSPISGHKSVSWYQQVLGQGPQFIFQYYEKEERGRGNFPDRFSARQFPNYSSELNVNALLLGDSALYLCASSFRQGNYGYTFGSGTRLTVV.

The chain joins TRBV10-2 to TRBJ1-2; TRBD1 is a possible D gene (5 bases). V was shortened by 4 bases and J by 4 bases, with 10 bases between the two germline ends. From germline, CDR1 is WSHSY and CDR2 SAAADI. CDR3 length: 13 amino acids. CDR3 DNA sequence: TGCGCCAGCAGTGGTCAGGGATTCTATGGCTACACCTTC. Amino acids: CASSGQGFYGYTF.